What follows is one T cell receptor beta chain and its context. There were TCR beta CDR3 regions amplified from RNA transcripts. RT-PCR in the first round (using the HTBI primer set) targeted the TCR CDR3. TCRdb ran MiXCR on the multiplex PCR reads and lists one entry per CDR3 protein. The sample shows hundreds of thousands of distinct CDR3 sequences, 35% of them seen only once. It was considered stable Graves' hyperthyroidism when ophthalmopathy did not progress within 18 months. The CDR3 consists of 14 residues. Germline loops: CDR1 SQVTM, CDR2 ANQGSEA. The data originate from a study of T cells in Graves' hyperthyroidism and ophthalmopathy.

Sequencing used blood. The rearrangement uses TRBV29-1 and TRBJ2-7; possibly TRBD2 for D (6 bases). The J call is doubtful: the DNA matches TRBJ2-1 better. The sequence was obtained from a woman aged 40 to 49 with Graves' hyperthyroidism. CDR3 nucleotide sequence: TGCAGCGTTCTTGGGGGGTGGGCTATCCATGAGCAGTTCTTC. Its translation is CSVLGGWAIHEQFF.